This TCR beta chain was observed in a study of T cell responses to AZD1222 COVID-19 vaccine. TCRdb keeps only in-frame clones here, not all; method: immunoSEQ multiplex PCR. The repertoire holds more than 100,000 clones, with about nine tenths as singletons. The sequence came from an adult in good health. The input for sequencing was peripheral blood, taken on day 0 of AZD1222 vaccination.

The CDR3 spells CASRIQAFGPQHF. Here the CDR3 DNA reads TGTGCCAGCAGAATACAGGCCTTTGGGCCCCAGCATTTT. V is TRBV28 and J is TRBJ1-5; TRBD1 might be the D (5 bases). Germline lookup yields CDR1 MDHEN and CDR2 SYDVKM. Trimming cost V 6 bases and J 9 bases, with 15 bases left between them. There are 13 residues in the CDR3.